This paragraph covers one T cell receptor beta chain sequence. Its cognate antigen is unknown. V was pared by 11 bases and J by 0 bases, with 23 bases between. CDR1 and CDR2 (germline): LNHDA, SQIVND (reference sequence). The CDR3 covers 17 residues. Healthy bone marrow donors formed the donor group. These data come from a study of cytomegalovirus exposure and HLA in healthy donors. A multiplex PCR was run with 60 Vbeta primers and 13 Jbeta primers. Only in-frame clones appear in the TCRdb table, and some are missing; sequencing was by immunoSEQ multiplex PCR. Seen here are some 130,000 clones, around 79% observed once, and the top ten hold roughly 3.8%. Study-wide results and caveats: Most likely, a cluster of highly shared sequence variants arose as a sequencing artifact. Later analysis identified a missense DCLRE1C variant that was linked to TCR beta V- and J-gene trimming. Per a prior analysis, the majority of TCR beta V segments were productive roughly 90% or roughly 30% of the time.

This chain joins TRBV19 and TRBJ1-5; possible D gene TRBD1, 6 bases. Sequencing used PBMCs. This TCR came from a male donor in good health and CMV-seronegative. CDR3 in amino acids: CAVDPRGKGYSNQPQHF. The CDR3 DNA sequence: TGTGCCGTCGATCCTAGGGGGAAAGGGTATAGCAATCAGCCCCAGCATTTT.